This T cell receptor beta chain is from a study of blood T cell repertoires in COVID-19. Some clones are missing from TCRdb's copy, which holds only in-frame ones; the method was immunoSEQ multiplex PCR. Of 300,000 to 400,000 clones in the sample, roughly 90% are singletons; the top ten hold under 4%. The CDR3 is made up of 16 amino acids. The germline V gene encodes CDR1 SNHLY and CDR2 FYNNEI. V was clipped by 1 base and J by 2 bases; unmatched bases: 4. The source material was peripheral blood. The TCR was taken from a woman aged 25 to 39 with COVID-19, enrolled during active disease. The chain has TRBV2 and TRBJ2-3; 9 bases match TRBD1. Here the CDR3 DNA reads TGTGCCAGCAGTGAAGTATGGACAGGGGCCACAGATACGCAGTATTTT. The encoded protein is CASSEVWTGATDTQYF.